This T cell receptor beta chain was profiled in a study of prognosis after radiotherapy for stage I lung cancer. For the study at large: SBRT was given in 3 to 5 fractions at a biologically effective dose of at least 100 Gy as radiotherapy. After radiotherapy, distant metastases were seen in several patients (median roughly seven months), and no significant progression was seen in roughly 15.

Genomic DNA served as the source from which two-round multiplex PCR generated TCR beta CDR3 amplicons. Primers (each specific to one TRBV or TRBJ gene) were used in first-round PCR. Each CDR3 protein gets one entry after TCRdb re-called the multiplex PCR reads with MiXCR. Here the sample spans about 35,000 distinct CDR3 sequences, 30% to 35% being singletons. Regarding the study as a whole: There were reportedly differences in TRBV and TRBJ gene usage between patients with and without metastases.

The CDR3 extends over 14 amino acids. CDR1 and CDR2 from the germline V gene are DFQATT and SNEGSKA (reference sequence). With respect to this clonotype: Its antigen is still unknown.

The chain couples TRBV20-1 to TRBJ2-3; D might be TRBD1 (6 bases). This TCR came from a donor of 50 years or more with non-small cell lung cancer. The sample here was PBMCs, taken before or after stereotactic body radiation therapy (not recorded which). The chain's CDR3 is CSSWSRRGGDTQYF. The DNA of the CDR3 is TGCAGCTCGTGGAGCCGGAGAGGGGGAGATACGCAGTATTTT.